This T cell receptor (beta chain) was sequenced in a study of OX40 agonist ivuxolimab in advanced cancers. Study summary: Patient treatment consisted of intravenous ivuxolimab administration every 2 weeks at 0.01 to 10 mg/kg. Earlier treatment with anti-PD-1, anti-PD-L1 or anti-CTLA-4 was permitted, and roughly 42% had received some. General study findings and limits: Certain nonresponders additionally had low normalized T-cell clonal expansion.

Points on this clone: Its antigen is as yet unknown.

Clones were sequenced by immunoSEQ multiplex PCR, and TCRdb holds only the in-frame ones, with some missing. The table lists 77,000 or so clones, around 93% of them singletons. V was trimmed by 6 bases and J by 5 bases, leaving 16 bases between them. The CDR3 is 14 amino acids. Germline CDR1 and CDR2: MNHEY and SMNVEV (reference sequence). The source is an adult with an advanced solid tumor such as melanoma, head and neck, liver or kidney cancer. The chain carries TRBV27 and TRBJ1-2; D is perhaps TRBD1 (5 bases). This material consisted of CD4+ or CD8+ T cells sorted from blood, taken in a trial of the OX40 agonist ivuxolimab. CDR3 residues: CASSVGGFQYGYTF. The CDR3 region has the DNA TGTGCCAGCAGCGTCGGGGGATTCCAGTATGGCTACACCTTC.